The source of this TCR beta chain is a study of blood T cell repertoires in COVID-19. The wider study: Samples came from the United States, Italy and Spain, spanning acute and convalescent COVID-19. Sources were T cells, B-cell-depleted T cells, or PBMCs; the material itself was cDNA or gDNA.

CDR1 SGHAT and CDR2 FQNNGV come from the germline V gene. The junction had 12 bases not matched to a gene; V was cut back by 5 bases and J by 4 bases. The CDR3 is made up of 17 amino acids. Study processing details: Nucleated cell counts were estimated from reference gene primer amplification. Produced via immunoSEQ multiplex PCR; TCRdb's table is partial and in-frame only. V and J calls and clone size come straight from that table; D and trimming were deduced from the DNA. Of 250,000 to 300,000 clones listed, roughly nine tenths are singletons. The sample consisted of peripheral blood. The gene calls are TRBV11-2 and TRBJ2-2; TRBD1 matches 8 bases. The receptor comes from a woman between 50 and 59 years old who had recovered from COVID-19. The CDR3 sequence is CASSPRAGQGVTGELFF. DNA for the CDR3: TGTGCCAGCAGCCCACGGGCCGGACAGGGAGTCACCGGGGAGCTGTTTTTT.